The T cell receptor beta chain described here comes from a study of T cell responses to AZD1222 COVID-19 vaccine. General study findings and limits: Most donors were white British, females outnumbered males, and clonal diversity was possibly underestimated.

As to this clone: Antigen: not known.

The method was immunoSEQ multiplex PCR; TCRdb's version includes in-frame clones alone and lacks a portion of them. The data hold around 140,000 clones, with about 92% observed a single time. The CDR3 consists of 13 residues. Germline V CDR1 and CDR2: GTSNPN, SVGIG (reference sequence). Trimming shortened V by 3 bases and J by 5 bases, and 10 bases separated the two germline ends. Sequencing was performed on peripheral blood, taken on day 0 of MenACWY control vaccination. The rearrangement joins TRBV30 to TRBJ2-2; D may be TRBD1 (6 bases). The receptor's source is an adult in good health. The CDR3 bases are TGTGCCTGGAGGGGAACAGGGACCGGGGAGCTGTTTTTT. Its translation: CAWRGTGTGELFF. Together with reference TRBV30 and TRBJ2-2, the CDR3 gives the full variable domain: SQTIHQWPATLVQPVGSPLSLECTVEGTSNPNLYWYRQAAGRGLQLLFYSVGIGQISSEVPQNLSASRPQDRQFILSSKKLLLSDSGFYLCAWRGTGTGELFFGEGSRLTVL.